The clone carrying this T cell receptor (beta chain) was counted a few times. This sample was taken from a study of T-cell reconstitution after alpha-beta-depleted transplantation in children. The CDR3 covers 15 residues. From germline, CDR1 is MNHNS and CDR2 SASEGT. The junction had 10 bases not matched to a gene; V was cut back by 5 bases and J by 7 bases. Preparation of the TCRbeta library involved a method that used unique molecular identifiers. A single record per CDR3 protein comes from TCRdb applying MiXCR to the PCR reads. Here the sample spans around 400,000 distinct CDR3 sequences, roughly a tenth being singletons.

This chain connects TRBV6-1 to TRBJ1-5; TRBD1 agrees at 8 bases. This sequence originates from a human donor who donated a stem cell graft to a child with acute myeloid leukemia. This sample comprised PBMCs from the stem cell graft donor, obtained from the stem cell graft. The CDR3: CASSSPGQGEQPQHF. DNA of the CDR3: TGTGCCAGCAGTAGCCCCGGACAGGGAGAGCAGCCCCAGCATTTT.